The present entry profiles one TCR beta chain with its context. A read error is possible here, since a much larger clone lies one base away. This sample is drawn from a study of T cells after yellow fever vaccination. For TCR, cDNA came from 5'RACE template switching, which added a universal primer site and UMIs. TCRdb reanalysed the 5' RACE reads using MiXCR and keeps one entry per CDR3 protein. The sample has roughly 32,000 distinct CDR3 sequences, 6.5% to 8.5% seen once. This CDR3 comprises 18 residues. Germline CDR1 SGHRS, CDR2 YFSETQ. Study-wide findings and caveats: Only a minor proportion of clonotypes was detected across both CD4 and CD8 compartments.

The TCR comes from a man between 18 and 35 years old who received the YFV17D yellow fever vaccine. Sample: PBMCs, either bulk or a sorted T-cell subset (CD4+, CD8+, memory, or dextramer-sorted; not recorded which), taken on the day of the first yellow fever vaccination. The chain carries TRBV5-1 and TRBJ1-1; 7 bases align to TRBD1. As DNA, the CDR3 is TGCACCAGCAGCTTGTATCCGCCAGGGGGGGGCATGAACACTGAAGCTTTCTTT. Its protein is CTSSLYPPGGGMNTEAFF.